This TCR beta chain was obtained from a study of control samples from healthy donors and cancer patients. Germline V lookup: CDR1 SNHLY, CDR2 FYNNEI. This CDR3 has 14 amino acids. V lost 6 bases to trimming and J lost 4 bases, with 15 bases between them. Repertoires were generated with immunoSEQ multiplex PCR, while TCRdb's copy carries only in-frame clones and drops some. The sample lists roughly 160,000 clones, around nine tenths occurring once. The sequence came from a woman aged 30 to 39 in good health. The chain joins TRBV2 to TRBJ1-1; possibly TRBD1 for D (6 bases). Sequencing was carried out using blood. The CDR3 here is CASRVLQGITEAFF. Here the CDR3 DNA reads TGTGCCAGCAGGGTCCTTCAGGGGATCACTGAAGCTTTCTTT.